One sample yielded the 4 T cell receptor beta chains listed below, sequenced in a study of vaccination and CD4 T cells after COVID-19. Treatment of the sample: roughly 10-day PBMC culture with coronavirus spike peptide pools or control peptides (ViraFEST assay). Their recognized antigens are unknown. Cultured CD4+ T-cell DNA underwent Oncomine TCR Beta short-read sequencing. TCRdb processed the PCR reads anew with MiXCR; each CDR3 protein has one entry. Here the sample spans about 27,000 distinct CDR3 sequences, under 75% being singletons. The sequencing used CD4+ T cells from blood, cultured in vitro, collected after SARS-CoV-2 vaccination. Receptors were obtained from a human donor who received a COVID-19 vaccine.

This chain uses TRBV25-1 with TRBJ1-2, with D perhaps matching TRBD1 (5 bases). The germline V gene has CDR1 MGHDK and CDR2 SYGVNS. The CDR3 is 14 residues long. Trimming shortened V by 1 base and J by 7 bases, and 13 bases separated the two germline ends. DNA for the CDR3: TGTGCCAGCAGTGAATCCGGGACGGCGGGTGGCTACACCTTC. It is translated as CASSESGTAGGYTF.

The V and J genes are TRBV20-1 and TRBJ2-7; tentatively, D is TRBD1 (6 bases). Germline CDR1 and CDR2: DFQATT and SNEGSKA (reference sequence). The CDR3 is made up of 16 amino acids. V dropped 5 bases and J dropped 3 bases, with 23 bases sitting between them. The chain's CDR3 is CSALNPLGQKIYEQYF. The CDR3 coding sequence is TGCAGTGCTTTAAACCCCTTAGGACAGAAAATCTACGAGCAGTACTTC.

V and J are TRBV6-2 or TRBV6-3 and TRBJ1-5; 7 bases fit TRBD1. The ends lost 6 bases at V and 1 base at J; junction bases unmatched: 9. Germline values: CDR1 MNHEY, CDR2 SVGEGT. The CDR3 is 16 amino acids. The CDR3 loop reads CASRRAGTESNQPQHF. For the CDR3, the DNA is TGTGCCAGCAGACGAGCCGGGACAGAAAGCAATCAGCCCCAGCATTTT.

This clonotype has only a few counts. The rearrangement joins TRBV6-1 to TRBJ1-2; D is ambiguous. Looked up from germline, CDR1 is MNHNS and CDR2 is SASEGT. The V end was cut by 4 bases, the J end by 2 bases, with 11 bases between. The CDR3 loop spans 14 amino acids. This chain's CDR3 is CASSASQLNYGYTF. The CDR3 nucleotides read TGTGCCAGCAGTGCAAGTCAGTTAAACTATGGCTACACCTTC.